Included here is one T cell receptor beta chain sequence, with context. The antigen remains unidentified. Germline loops: CDR1 MGHDK, CDR2 SYGVNS. The V gene lost 4 bases and the J gene lost 2 bases, with 9 bases spanning the gap. CDR3 size: 13 residues. This sample is part of a study of shared clonotypes between healthy human individuals. Overall study: Donors were two women and a few men aged 18 to 49. Points from the study as a whole: For naive CD4 cells, approximately 4.8% of clonotypes were shared across several donors. Shared clonotypes across all four donors exceeded non-shared ones in generation probability.

Using immunoSEQ multiplex PCR, the repertoire was profiled, and TCRdb retains in-frame clones only, with some absent. The sample has 2 million to 3 million clones, around 94% seen once. This rearrangement joins TRBV25-1 to TRBJ2-7, with D possibly being TRBD1 (6 bases). Sequencing input: naive CD4+ T cells sorted from blood. The subset denotes: CD45RA+ positively selected. The clonotype originates from a young man in good health. CDR3 in amino acids: CASSVRGAYEQYF. The CDR3, as DNA: TGTGCCAGCAGTGTCAGGGGAGCCTACGAGCAGTACTTC.